The 25 T cell receptor beta chains in this list originate from one sample, sequenced in a study of T cells in Graves' hyperthyroidism and ophthalmopathy. Template material for amplifying TCR beta CDR3 regions consisted of RNA transcripts. During a first-round RT-PCR of the TCR CDR3, the HTBI primer set was used. TCRdb ran MiXCR on the multiplex PCR reads and lists one entry per CDR3 protein. The repertoire includes approximately 610,000 distinct CDR3 sequences, about 14% of them detected once, and about 3.9% sits in the top ten. The sequenced sample was blood. The receptor source for this set is a woman aged 40-49 years with Graves' ophthalmopathy.

This clonotype was recorded many times. This chain uses TRBV6-5 with TRBJ2-2; 10 bases match TRBD2. The germline V gene has CDR1 MNHEY and CDR2 SVGAGI. CDR3 size: 15 residues. Trimming at V came to 2 bases and at J to 6 bases, leaving 3 bases not matched to a gene. Written as DNA, the CDR3 is TGTGCCAGCAGTTACCAGCTAGCGGGAGCCGGGGAGCTGTTTTTT. It encodes CASSYQLAGAGELFF.

This sequence joins TRBV28 and TRBJ2-2; no clear D. CDR1 is MDHEN and CDR2 is SYDVKM in the germline V gene. V was clipped by 7 bases and J by 1 base, with 13 bases between them. This CDR3 is built from 15 residues. Written as DNA, the CDR3 is TGTGCCAGCAATCCGGCCCGTCTGAACACCGGGGAGCTGTTTTTT. Amino acid sequence: CASNPARLNTGELFF.

This clonotype was recorded many times. This sequence joins TRBV29-1 and TRBJ2-5; no firm D call. This CDR3 has 15 residues. Deletions cut 5 bases from V and 2 bases from J, with 18 bases between. The germline V gene encodes CDR1 SQVTM and CDR2 ANQGSEA. CDR3 amino acids: CSVKWETNPQETQYF. CDR3 nucleotides: TGCAGCGTTAAGTGGGAAACTAATCCTCAAGAGACCCAGTACTTC.

This clonotype was seen repeatedly, ten times or more. V is TRBV12-3 or TRBV12-4 and J is TRBJ1-3, with 8 positions matching TRBD1. The ends lost 3 bases at V and 4 bases at J; junction bases unmatched: 8. The CDR3 totals 16 residues. CDR3 DNA: TGTGCCAGCAGTTTCGGGAGACAGGGGCTGGGAAACACCATATATTTT. This gives the protein CASSFGRQGLGNTIYF.

There are many counts of this clonotype. The genes are TRBV25-1 and TRBJ1-5; D call uncertain. Per the germline V gene, CDR1 is MGHDK and CDR2 is SYGVNS. V lost 1 base to trimming and J lost 0 bases, with 13 bases between them. This CDR3 has 17 amino acids. CDR3 in DNA: TGTGCCAGCAGTGAATGGAGGACGGCTTCTAGCAATCAGCCCCAGCATTTT. Translating gives CASSEWRTASSNQPQHF.

This clonotype has a count of ten or more. The chain carries TRBV20-1 and TRBJ2-7; 8 bases are a match to TRBD2. This CDR3 comprises 12 residues. V was clipped by 7 bases and J by 5 bases; unmatched bases: 7. Germline assignment: CDR1 DFQATT and CDR2 SNEGSKA (reference sequence). In DNA form, the CDR3 reads TGCAGTGTGACCGGGACTAGGAACGAGCAGTACTTC. Its protein product is CSVTGTRNEQYF.

This clonotype was counted ten times or more. The rearrangement joins TRBV28 to TRBJ1-2; D is undetermined. From germline, CDR1 is MDHEN and CDR2 SYDVKM. The CDR3 extends over 12 amino acids. The V end was cut by 6 bases, the J end by 7 bases, with 12 bases between. The CDR3: CASSSTRGGYTF. In DNA, the CDR3 is TGTGCCAGCAGCTCAACCCGGGGTGGCTACACCTTC.

This clonotype showed up many times. The rearrangement uses TRBV4-1 and TRBJ2-7; 9 positions agree with TRBD2. The CDR3 extends over 15 amino acids. V lost 4 bases, J lost 2 bases, and 6 bases stayed unmatched. The germline V gene encodes CDR1 MGHRA and CDR2 YSYEKL. CDR3 sequence (DNA): TGCGCCAGCAGCCCAATCGCTAGCGGGACCTACGAGCAGTACTTC. Amino acid sequence: CASSPIASGTYEQYF.

This clonotype has ten or more counts. This chain connects TRBV20-1 to TRBJ2-7; 9 bases are shared with TRBD2. The V gene end was trimmed by 5 bases and the J gene end by 2 bases; junction bases not matched to a gene: 10. Germline V gene sequence: CDR1 DFQATT, CDR2 SNEGSKA (reference sequence). CDR3 length: 15 residues. CDR3 DNA sequence: TGCAGTGCTTCAGAAGGACTAGCGTTTACCTACGAGCAGTACTTC. Amino acid sequence: CSASEGLAFTYEQYF.

This clonotype occurred many times. DNA of the CDR3: TGTGCCAGCAGCTTAGGGGGACAGGGTGGTAGCTATGGCTACACCTTC. It translates to CASSLGGQGGSYGYTF. The gene calls are TRBV11-2 and TRBJ1-2; 9 bases agree with TRBD1. In germline, CDR1 is SGHAT, CDR2 FQNNGV. The V gene end was trimmed by 1 base and the J gene end by 4 bases; junction bases not matched to a gene: 7. The CDR3 length is 16 residues.

In its sample, this clonotype was seen many times. The chain combines TRBV2 with TRBJ2-7; D possibly uses TRBD1 or TRBD2 (5 bases each). This CDR3 contains 15 residues. Trimming removed 5 bases at V and 2 bases at J, with 16 bases between. CDR1 and CDR2 (germline): SNHLY, FYNNEI. The CDR3 protein is CASSPGTSIAYEQYF. As DNA, the CDR3 is TGTGCCAGCAGTCCCGGGACCTCAATCGCCTACGAGCAGTACTTC.

This clonotype was seen ten or more times. The chain carries TRBV7-6 and TRBJ2-3; TRBD1 is a possible D gene (6 bases). The CDR3 has 18 residues. CDR1 is SGHVS and CDR2 is FNYEAQ in the germline V gene. V was trimmed by 2 bases and J by 5 bases, leaving 23 bases between them. The DNA of the CDR3 is TGTGCCAGCAGCTTAAAGGGGGTAGGGTGGTCCGCGGTAGATACGCAGTATTTT. Protein product: CASSLKGVGWSAVDTQYF. Using reference TRBV7-6 and TRBJ2-3 for the parts outside the CDR3, the full variable domain is GAGVSQSPRYKVTKRGQDVALRCDPISGHVSLYWYRQALGQGPEFLTYFNYEAQQDKSGLPNDRFSAERPEGSISTLTIQRTEQRDSAMYRCASSLKGVGWSAVDTQYFGPGTRLTVL.

This clonotype was found many times. This chain joins TRBV29-1 and TRBJ1-6; perhaps TRBD1 as D (6 bases). CDR3 length equals 13 residues. The germline CDR1 and CDR2 sequences are SQVTM and ANQGSEA. V lost 2 bases and J 6 bases, leaving 8 bases between the germline ends. The CDR3, as DNA: TGCAGCGTTGAATTGGACAGTAATTCACCCCTCCACTTT. As protein: CSVELDSNSPLHF. Together with reference TRBV29-1 and TRBJ1-6, the CDR3 gives the full variable domain: SAVISQKPSRDICQRGTSLTIQCQVDSQVTMMFWYRQQPGQSLTLIATANQGSEATYESGFVIDKFPISRPNLTFSTLTVSNMSPEDSSIYLCSVELDSNSPLHFGNGTRLTVT.

The rearrangement links TRBV19 to TRBJ1-2; 8 bases line up with TRBD1. V trimming: 2 bases; J trimming: 8 bases; junction bases outside the gene matches: 10. Germline V gene sequence: CDR1 LNHDA, CDR2 SQIVND (reference sequence). CDR3 length: 15 residues. This CDR3 is CASSIWAGGVSGYTF. CDR3 DNA: TGTGCCAGTAGTATATGGGCAGGGGGCGTTTCGGGCTACACCTTC.

This clonotype was seen a handful of times. V is TRBV6-5 and J is TRBJ2-5, with 13 bases matching TRBD2. Germline-derived CDR1 and CDR2 are MNHEY and SVGAGI. This CDR3 comprises 18 residues. After removal of 2 bases from V and 3 bases from J, the junction contained 9 bases not matched to a gene. CDR3 sequence: CASSYRGLAGAVEETQYF. The CDR3 DNA sequence: TGTGCCAGCAGTTACCGAGGACTAGCGGGAGCAGTGGAAGAGACCCAGTACTTC.

This clonotype was seen at least ten times. The chain uses TRBV30 and TRBJ2-7; no firm D call. CDR1 and CDR2 (germline): GTSNPN, SVGIG (reference sequence). Trimming pared 4 bases from V and 7 bases from J, leaving 11 bases between. This CDR3 spans 11 amino acids. CDR3 sequence reads: CAWIWGMEQYF. The DNA for the CDR3 is TGTGCCTGGATTTGGGGAATGGAGCAGTACTTC.

In this sample, this clonotype turned up many times. This sequence joins TRBV16 and TRBJ2-5, with 9 bases matching TRBD1. This CDR3 is built from 16 residues. With 2 bases clipped from V and 5 bases from J, the junction kept 9 bases outside the gene matches. CDR1 is KGHSY and CDR2 is FQNENV in the germline V gene. The CDR3 DNA follows: TGTGCCAGCAGCCAACAAACCGGGACAGGGTCCGAGACCCAGTACTTC. It yields the protein CASSQQTGTGSETQYF.

This clonotype has a count of ten or more. V usage is TRBV6-1 and J usage is TRBJ1-6; the match to TRBD1 covers 9 bases. The CDR3 loop spans 13 amino acids. Germline CDR1 and CDR2: MNHNS and SASEGT. V trimming: 11 bases; J trimming: 7 bases; junction bases outside the gene matches: 6. CDR3: CAGGTGNNSPLHF. The CDR3 nucleotides are TGTGCCGGAGGGACAGGGAACAATTCACCCCTCCACTTT.

This clonotype was recorded many times. This chain links TRBV4-2 with TRBJ2-7, with D unclear. This CDR3 is 17 amino acids long. Germline assignment: CDR1 LGHNA and CDR2 YNFKEQ. V was cut by 0 bases and J by 3 bases, with 18 bases left in between. The CDR3 loop reads CASSQDSQPMVGYEQYF. In DNA form, the CDR3 reads TGTGCCAGCAGCCAAGATAGCCAGCCGATGGTGGGCTACGAGCAGTACTTC.

This clonotype was recorded at least ten times. The chain is built from TRBV6-5 and TRBJ2-7; 7 nucleotides agree with TRBD1. Unmatched junction bases numbered 6, after V lost 7 bases and J lost 3 bases. This CDR3 is 13 amino acids long. Germline-derived CDR1 and CDR2 are MNHEY and SVGAGI. CDR3 DNA sequence: TGTGCCAGCAAGGGGGCTGGGGGCTACGAGCAGTACTTC. Translating gives CASKGAGGYEQYF.

This clonotype came up a few times. The chain carries TRBV5-1 and TRBJ2-6, with TRBD1 matching over 11 bases. This CDR3 comprises 17 residues. Germline CDR1 is SGHRS and CDR2 is YFSETQ. The ends lost 6 bases at V and 4 bases at J; junction bases unmatched: 9. The CDR3 coding sequence is TGCGCCAGCAACCAAGGACAGGGGGCGCTGGGGGCCAACGTCCTGACTTTC. This codes for CASNQGQGALGANVLTF.

This clonotype was seen ten or more times. V is TRBV27 and J is TRBJ2-7; 7 bases match TRBD1. CDR1 MNHEY and CDR2 SMNVEV come from the germline V gene (reference sequence). The length of the CDR3 is 14 residues. V lost 6 bases and J lost 1; bases outside the gene matches: 6. For the CDR3, the DNA is TGTGCCAGCAGCGCGAGACAGGGATCCTACGAGCAGTACTTC. Its translation: CASSARQGSYEQYF.

This clonotype was seen many times. The chain recombines TRBV12-3 or TRBV12-4 with TRBJ1-6; D not certain. Trimming left V 6 bases short and J 4 bases short, with 7 bases between. The CDR3 has 13 amino acids. In nucleotides, the CDR3 is TGTGCCAGCAGGGGGAGTTATAATTCACCCCTCCACTTT. It specifies CASRGSYNSPLHF.

This clonotype occurred a few times. This sequence joins TRBV20-1 and TRBJ1-5; 7 bases fit TRBD1. The CDR3 sequence is 16 residues long. Per the germline V gene, CDR1 is DFQATT and CDR2 is SNEGSKA (reference sequence). The V segment lost 0 bases and the J segment 4 bases; nucleotides outside the gene matches: 9. CDR3 protein: CSARDLEGAENQPQHF. The CDR3 DNA follows: TGCAGTGCTAGAGATTTGGAGGGGGCCGAAAATCAGCCCCAGCATTTT.

With regard to this clonotype: A much larger clone lies a single base off, so this may be a read error. The CDR3 does not close with the conserved phenylalanine or tryptophan, likely indicating a read error. This sequence joins TRBV7-2 and TRBJ2-7, with a possible D match to TRBD2 (5 bases). Germline CDR1 and CDR2: SGHTA and FQGNSA. V was pared by 1 base and J by 8 bases, with 15 bases between. The CDR3 covers 14 residues. This chain's CDR3 is CASSLEATLGKQYS. DNA for the CDR3: TGTGCCAGCAGCTTAGAGGCCACACTCGGGAAGCAGTACTCC.